The present T cell receptor (beta chain) was sequenced within a study of regulatory T cells in long-lasting Graves disease. This clonotype appeared a few times. Time point given: persistent/refractory GD, antithyroid drugs over 5 years with positive TRAb. RNA isolated from PBMCs was used to make the TCR library. It was an endocrinology department in Xi'an, China, that provided the patients. An approximately 9-milliliter sample of peripheral blood was drawn into EDTA tubes. Assembly of TCR beta libraries relied on iRepertoire HTBI primers together with Arm-PCR of CDR3 regions. TCRdb reprocessed the multiplex PCR reads via MiXCR and lists one record per CDR3 protein. The sample includes approximately 350,000 distinct CDR3 sequences, 20% to 25% of them seen just once. The TCR was taken from a woman in her thirties or forties with Graves disease. Sequencing used peripheral blood mononuclear cells (PBMCs), obtained when the disease was refractory, from a patient treated with antithyroid drugs.

The CDR3 loop is CASSFLGQGVEQYF. The CDR3 DNA is TGTGCCAGCAGCTTTTTAGGACAGGGGGTCGAGCAGTACTTC. The chain recombines TRBV5-4 with TRBJ2-7; TRBD1 aligns across 10 bases. Germline assignment: CDR1 SGHNT and CDR2 YYREEE (reference sequence). CDR3 length: 14 amino acids. V lost 2 bases and J lost 6; bases outside the gene matches: 5.